The 6 T cell receptor beta chains below were found in one sample sequenced in a study of T cell responses to AZD1222 COVID-19 vaccine. Sequenced by immunoSEQ multiplex PCR; TCRdb stores in-frame clones only, minus some. The table has approximately 180,000 clones, around 90% seen once. The sample was peripheral blood, taken on day 0 of AZD1222 vaccination. The origin of the receptors is an adult in good health.

This sequence joins TRBV7-8 and TRBJ2-7, with D maybe TRBD1 (6 bases). Germline-derived CDR1 and CDR2 are SGHVS and FQNEAQ. V was pared by 4 bases and J by 2 bases, with 9 bases between. The length of the CDR3 is 13 residues. The CDR3 nucleotides read TGTGCCAGCAGCTGGGGACAAGCCTACGAGCAGTACTTC. It yields the protein CASSWGQAYEQYF.

The chain is built from TRBV4-2 and TRBJ2-6, with D unresolved. The germline V gene has CDR1 LGHNA and CDR2 YNFKEQ. The CDR3 consists of 18 residues. CDR3 sequence (DNA): TGTGCAGCAGCAAACAGAGCAAAGGTTACAAGTCGGGCCAACGTCCTGACTTTC. Its translation is CAAANRAKVTSRANVLTF.

This clone was observed a handful of times. This chain uses TRBV7-2 with TRBJ2-7, with D perhaps TRBD2 (6 bases). Looked up from germline, CDR1 is SGHTA and CDR2 is FQGNSA. The CDR3 is 15 amino acids. The V gene lost 2 bases and the J gene lost 0 bases, with 11 bases spanning the gap. The CDR3 reads CASSLSPAGSYEQYF. CDR3 nucleotides: TGTGCCAGCAGCTTAAGTCCAGCGGGCTCCTACGAGCAGTACTTC. Complete variable domain (other parts from reference TRBV7-2 and TRBJ2-7): GAGVSQSPSNKVTEKGKDVELRCDPISGHTALYWYRQSLGQGLEFLIYFQGNSAPDKSGLPSDRFSAERTGGSVSTLTIQRTQQEDSAVYLCASSLSPAGSYEQYFGPGTRLTVT.

The V call is TRBV12-3 or TRBV12-4, the J call TRBJ1-5; no firm D call. V was clipped by 0 bases and J by 15 bases, with 9 bases between them. This CDR3 has 11 amino acids. The CDR3 region has the DNA TGTGCCAGCAGTTTAGCGCATAAAGTGCATTTT. Translation gives CASSLAHKVHF.

This sequence joins TRBV18 and TRBJ2-2; D not certain. This CDR3 has 14 residues. Germline CDR1 reads KGHSH; CDR2 reads LQKENI. With 2 bases removed from V and 2 bases from J, the gap between germline ends came to 6 bases. CDR3: CASSPSVNTGELFF. In nucleotides, the CDR3 is TGTGCCAGCTCACCAAGTGTCAACACCGGGGAGCTGTTTTTT.

The V gene is TRBV10-3, the J gene TRBJ1-1; D ambiguous. Trimming shortened V by 6 bases and J by 1 base, and 6 bases separated the two germline ends. The CDR3 extends over 12 amino acids. Germline lookup yields CDR1 ENHRY and CDR2 SYGVKD. The CDR3 spells CAIRRGNTEAFF. Written as DNA, the CDR3 is TGTGCCATCAGGCGCGGGAACACTGAAGCTTTCTTT.